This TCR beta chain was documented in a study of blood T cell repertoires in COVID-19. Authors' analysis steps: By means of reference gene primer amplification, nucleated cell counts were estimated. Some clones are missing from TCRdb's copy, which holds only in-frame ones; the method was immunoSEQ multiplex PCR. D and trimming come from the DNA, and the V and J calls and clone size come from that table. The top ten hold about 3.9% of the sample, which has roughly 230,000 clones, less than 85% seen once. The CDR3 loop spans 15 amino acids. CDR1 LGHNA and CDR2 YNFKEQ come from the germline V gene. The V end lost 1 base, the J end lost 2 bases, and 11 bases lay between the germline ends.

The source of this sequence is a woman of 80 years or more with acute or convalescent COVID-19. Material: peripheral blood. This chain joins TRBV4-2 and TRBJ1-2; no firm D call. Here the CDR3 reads CASSQGRQRNYGYTF. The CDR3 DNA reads TGTGCCAGCAGCCAAGGGCGGCAGAGAAACTATGGCTACACCTTC.